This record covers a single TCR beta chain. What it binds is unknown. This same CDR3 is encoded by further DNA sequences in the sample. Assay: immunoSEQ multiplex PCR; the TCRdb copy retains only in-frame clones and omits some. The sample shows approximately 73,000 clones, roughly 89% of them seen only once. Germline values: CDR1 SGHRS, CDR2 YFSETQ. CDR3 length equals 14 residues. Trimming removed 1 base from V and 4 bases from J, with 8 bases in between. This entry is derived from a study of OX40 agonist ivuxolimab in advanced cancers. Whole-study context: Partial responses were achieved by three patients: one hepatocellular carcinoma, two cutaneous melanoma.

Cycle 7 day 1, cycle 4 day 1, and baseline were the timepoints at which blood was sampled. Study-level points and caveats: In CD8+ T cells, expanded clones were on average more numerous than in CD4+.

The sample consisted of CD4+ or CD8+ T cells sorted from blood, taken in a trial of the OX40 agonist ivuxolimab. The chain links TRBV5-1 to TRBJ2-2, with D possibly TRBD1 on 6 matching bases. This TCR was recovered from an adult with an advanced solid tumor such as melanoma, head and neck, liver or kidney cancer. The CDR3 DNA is TGCGCCAGCAGCTTGACAGGGAGCACCGGGGAGCTGTTTTTT. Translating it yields CASSLTGSTGELFF.